The 10 T cell receptor beta chains below come from one sample, sequenced in a study of cytomegalovirus exposure and HLA in healthy donors. The PCR was carried out with 60 Vbeta primers and 13 Jbeta primers. TCRdb's copy holds only in-frame clones and misses some; the assay was immunoSEQ multiplex PCR. The sample has roughly 240,000 clones; 70% to 90% are singletons. The sample was PBMCs. These receptors were obtained from a girl aged 2 to 9 in good health and CMV-seronegative.

The V and J genes are TRBV2 and TRBJ1-1, with D possibly TRBD1 on 5 matching bases. Germline V gives CDR1 SNHLY, CDR2 FYNNEI. V lost 8 bases to trimming and J lost 0 bases, with 19 bases between them. The CDR3 is 16 residues long. CDR3 region: CASGVRAELMNTEAFF. Here the CDR3 DNA reads TGTGCCAGCGGAGTCAGGGCTGAGCTAATGAACACTGAAGCTTTCTTT.

In this sample, this clone turned up once. This chain uses TRBV2 with TRBJ2-1; 12 bases map to TRBD2. The CDR3 is made up of 15 amino acids. The V and J ends lost 5 bases and 7 bases, in that order; junction bases with no gene match: 6. Germline CDR1 is SNHLY and CDR2 is FYNNEI. The CDR3 here is CASSSGTSGFNEQFF. The CDR3 DNA sequence: TGTGCCAGCAGTTCCGGGACTAGCGGGTTTAATGAGCAGTTCTTC. The full variable domain, with the rest looked up from reference TRBV2 and TRBJ2-1, is EPEVTQTPSHQVTQMGQEVILRCVPISNHLYFYWYRQILGQKVEFLVSFYNNEISEKSEIFDDQFSVERPDGSNFTLKIRSTKLEDSAMYFCASSSGTSGFNEQFFGPGTRLTVL.

The chain combines TRBV5-1 with TRBJ1-1, with 7 nucleotides matching TRBD1. The J segment lost 5 bases and the V segment lost 4 bases, leaving 8 bases of the junction unmatched. The CDR3 extends over 14 amino acids. Germline CDR1 SGHRS, CDR2 YFSETQ. Here the CDR3 DNA reads TGCGCCAGCAGCAGAGGACAGGCAAATACTGAAGCTTTCTTT. Translating gives CASSRGQANTEAFF.

The V call is TRBV30, the J call TRBJ1-4, with D perhaps TRBD1 (6 bases). V was cut by 3 bases and J by 3 bases, with 14 bases left in between. The CDR3 runs 15 residues. Per germline, CDR1 GTSNPN and CDR2 SVGIG (reference sequence). CDR3 in DNA: TGTGCCTGGAGGCCCCCAGGGGCTTCTAATGAAAAACTGTTTTTT. Protein sequence: CAWRPPGASNEKLFF.

CDR3 sequence reads: CASSPKPSGTYNEQFF. CDR3 nucleotides: TGTGCCAGCAGTCCAAAGCCTAGCGGGACTTACAATGAGCAGTTCTTC. The rearrangement joins TRBV27 to TRBJ2-1, with 9 bases aligning to TRBD2. V was pared by 5 bases and J by 4 bases, with 9 bases of the junction left unmatched. The CDR3 is 16 amino acids. Per germline, CDR1 MNHEY and CDR2 SMNVEV (reference sequence).

This chain links TRBV2 with TRBJ2-7, with a tentative D call TRBD2 (6 bases). This CDR3 contains 14 residues. Germline V gene sequence: CDR1 SNHLY, CDR2 FYNNEI. The V end was cut by 7 bases, the J end by 0 bases, with 13 bases between. The CDR3: CASNDRRASYEQYF. Here the CDR3 DNA reads TGTGCCAGCAATGATCGGAGGGCCTCCTACGAGCAGTACTTC.

V and J are TRBV7-9 and TRBJ2-1, with 8 bases matching TRBD2. J lost 8 bases, V lost 5 bases, and 8 bases had no gene match. The CDR3 length is 14 residues. Looked up from germline, CDR1 is SEHNR and CDR2 is FQNEAQ (reference sequence). For the CDR3, the DNA is TGTGCCAGCAGCCTAGGACTAGCTGGGTATGAGCAGTTCTTC. Translating gives CASSLGLAGYEQFF. Complete variable domain (other parts from reference TRBV7-9 and TRBJ2-1): DTGVSQNPRHKITKRGQNVTFRCDPISEHNRLYWYRQTLGQGPEFLTYFQNEAQLEKSRLLSDRFSAERPKGSFSTLEIQRTEQGDSAMYLCASSLGLAGYEQFFGPGTRLTVL.

A remark on this clone: The same CDR3 is also encoded by other DNA sequences in this sample. The CDR3 loop is CASSITGINSPLHF. As DNA, the CDR3 is TGTGCCAGTAGTATTACAGGGATAAATTCACCCCTCCACTTT. The chain links TRBV19 to TRBJ1-6; perhaps TRBD1 as D (6 bases). V was clipped by 3 bases and J by 7 bases, with 10 bases between them. From germline, CDR1 is LNHDA and CDR2 SQIVND (reference sequence). This CDR3 spans 14 amino acids.

The table lists this clone with a few counts. The chain uses TRBV15 and TRBJ2-1; 11 nucleotides line up with TRBD2. The CDR3 is made up of 15 amino acids. From germline, CDR1 is LNHNV and CDR2 YYDKDF (reference sequence). V lost 4 bases and J lost 6; bases outside the gene matches: 5. CDR3 in amino acids: CATSNVAGGFNEQFF. In nucleotides, the CDR3 is TGTGCCACCAGCAACGTAGCGGGAGGGTTCAATGAGCAGTTCTTC.

This rearrangement joins TRBV27 to TRBJ1-3, with D hard to call. Germline CDR1 and CDR2: MNHEY and SMNVEV (reference sequence). The V and J ends lost 2 bases and 4 bases respectively, with 6 bases between them. The CDR3 loop spans 13 amino acids. DNA of the CDR3: TGTGCCAGCAGTTTAGTACTGGGAAACACCATATATTTT. Residues: CASSLVLGNTIYF.